This T cell receptor beta chain was retrieved from a study of blood T cell repertoires in COVID-19. Study context: The United States, Italy and Spain supplied acute and convalescent COVID-19 samples. T cells, B-cell-depleted T cells, or PBMCs provided the cDNA or gDNA that served as material.

The CDR3 has 17 residues. The germline V gene has CDR1 SGHRS and CDR2 YFSETQ. Germline trimming cut 3 bases from V and 0 bases from J; bases unmatched to any gene: 6. Data came from immunoSEQ multiplex PCR; TCRdb stores just in-frame clones and leaves some out. The profile shows approximately 380,000 clones, roughly 85% of them singletons. V gene TRBV5-1 combines with J gene TRBJ1-4, with 9 bases identical to TRBD1. The TCR comes from a woman between 18 and 29 years old with acute or convalescent COVID-19. Sequencing was done on a sample of peripheral blood. The CDR3 bases are TGCGCCAGCAGCTCCGGGACAGGGCTGACAACTAATGAAAAACTGTTTTTT. It yields the protein CASSSGTGLTTNEKLFF. The whole variable domain, remainder taken from reference TRBV5-1 and TRBJ1-4, is KAGVTQTPRYLIKTRGQQVTLSCSPISGHRSVSWYQQTPGQGLQFLFEYFSETQRNKGNFPGRFSGRQFSNSRSEMNVSTLELGDSALYLCASSSGTGLTTNEKLFFGSGTQLSVL.